Listed below are T cell receptor beta chains from one sample, sequenced in a study of identical twins. TCRdb used MiXCR to reprocess the 5' RACE reads, holding one entry per CDR3 protein. The sample yields 450,000 or so distinct CDR3 sequences, roughly 20% seen once. The material sequenced was naive T cells sorted from blood. These receptors all stem from a man in his forties or fifties in good health. The CDR3 runs from the conserved cysteine through the conserved F or W. D genes are given only for firm matches. Clone size is stated in some rows and not others, as once, few, many or a class when expanded.

j_gene,abundance,d_gene,v_gene,CDR3aa,CDR3nt
TRBJ1-1,many,-,TRBV5-6,CASSLEWQPNTEAFF,TGTGCCAGCAGCTTGGAATGGCAGCCAAACACTGAAGCTTTCTTT
TRBJ2-1,many,-,TRBV29-1,CSALIWGQFF,TGCAGCGCTCTTATTTGGGGGCAGTTCTTC
TRBJ2-1,-,TRBD1,TRBV30,CAWSRTGGGDEQFF,TGTGCCTGGAGCCGGACAGGGGGCGGCGATGAGCAGTTCTTC
TRBJ1-5,-,-,TRBV2,CASSGTQRTQPQHF,TGTGCCAGCAGTGGGACACAAAGGACTCAGCCCCAGCATTTT
TRBJ2-3,-,-,TRBV3-1,CASSQARRDTQYF,TGTGCCAGCAGCCAAGCCCGTAGAGATACGCAGTATTTT
TRBJ1-6,many,-,TRBV20-1,CSARESLGHSPLHF,TGCAGTGCTAGAGAATCCCTGGGGCATTCACCCCTCCACTTT
TRBJ2-2,-,-,TRBV5-1,CASSLVRQGNTGELFF,TGCGCCAGCAGCTTGGTTCGGCAGGGAAACACCGGGGAGCTGTTTTTT
TRBJ2-7,few,TRBD2,TRBV20-1,CSARDGTRYLEQYF,TGCAGTGCTAGAGATGGGACTAGGTACCTCGAGCAGTACTTC
TRBJ2-7,few,TRBD1,TRBV7-2,CASSPSGGREQYF,TGTGCCAGCAGCCCCTCAGGGGGCCGCGAGCAGTACTTC
TRBJ2-1,many,-,TRBV27,CASSLIPLFLRGREGFDEQFF,TGTGCCAGCAGTTTAATTCCCCTCTTCCTCAGGGGCAGGGAGGGGTTCGATGAGCAGTTCTTC
TRBJ2-7,-,-,TRBV7-6,CASSSRPWGQNYYEYEQYF,TGTGCCAGCAGCTCCCGGCCTTGGGGCCAGAACTATTACGAGTACGAGCAGTACTTC
TRBJ1-6,-,TRBD1,TRBV6-1,CASRLQGGGNSPLHF,TGTGCCAGCAGACTACAGGGGGGTGGCAATTCACCCCTCCACTTT
TRBJ2-7,many,-,TRBV5-1,CASSLVGSYEQYF,TGCGCCAGCAGCTTGGTAGGGTCCTACGAGCAGTACTTC
TRBJ2-5,many,-,TRBV7-2,CASSSPGTQYF,TGTGCCAGCAGCTCTCCCGGGACCCAGTACTTC
TRBJ2-2,-,TRBD2,TRBV6-5,CASSYSREGTGELFF,TGTGCCAGCAGTTACTCCCGGGAGGGCACCGGGGAGCTGTTTTTT
TRBJ1-4,-,-,TRBV4-3,CASSQAVTEKLFF,TGCGCCAGCAGCCAAGCGGTGACAGAAAAACTGTTTTTT
TRBJ2-1,many,TRBD2,TRBV11-2,CASSLVPGGLDEQFF,TGTGCCAGCAGCTTAGTTCCGGGGGGGCTCGATGAGCAGTTCTTC
TRBJ2-3,many,-,TRBV20-1,CSARRSTDTQYF,TGCAGTGCTAGACGGAGCACAGATACGCAGTATTTT
TRBJ2-3,-,TRBD2,TRBV4-3,CASSHYSAGGAGRTDTQYF,TGCGCCAGCAGCCATTACTCCGCGGGCGGAGCGGGGCGAACAGATACGCAGTATTTT
TRBJ2-7,many,-,TRBV10-3,CAISQGTFTYEQYF,TGTGCCATCAGCCAGGGTACCTTCACCTACGAGCAGTACTTC
TRBJ2-3,-,-,TRBV28,CASSFEGTDTQYF,TGTGCCAGCAGTTTTGAGGGCACAGATACGCAGTATTTT
TRBJ2-7,many,-,TRBV7-2,CASSLTGTQDQYF,TGTGCCAGCAGCTTAACAGGGACCCAAGATCAGTACTTC
TRBJ2-3,many,-,TRBV12-3/TRBV12-4,CASSSYRDTDTQYF,TGTGCCAGCAGCTCATACCGGGACACAGATACGCAGTATTTT
TRBJ1-1,few,-,TRBV5-6,CASSLGLSMNTEAFF,TGTGCCAGCAGCTTAGGACTGTCGATGAACACTGAAGCTTTCTTT
TRBJ1-2,few,-,TRBV6-2/TRBV6-3,CASRPPWTAAWGYTF,TGTGCCAGCAGACCCCCGTGGACAGCTGCTTGGGGCTACACCTTC
TRBJ2-2,-,-,TRBV7-8,CASSSAGIGELFF,TGTGCCAGCAGCTCCGCGGGGATCGGGGAGCTGTTTTTT
TRBJ2-3,many,-,TRBV27,CASTRGEADTQYF,TGTGCCAGCACGCGAGGGGAGGCAGATACGCAGTATTTT
TRBJ2-5,-,TRBD2,TRBV15,CATRWTSGGIQETQYF,TGTGCCACCAGATGGACTAGCGGGGGGATCCAGGAGACCCAGTACTTC
TRBJ2-7,-,-,TRBV7-9,CASGPGASYEQYF,TGTGCCAGCGGGCCGGGGGCCTCCTACGAGCAGTACTTC
TRBJ2-3,-,-,TRBV7-2,CASSQLAGLVGDTQYF,TGTGCCAGCAGCCAATTGGCGGGGCTAGTTGGAGATACGCAGTATTTT
TRBJ1-1,-,TRBD1,TRBV12-3/TRBV12-4,CASRRDRGRWDTEAFF,TGTGCCAGCAGAAGGGACAGGGGGCGCTGGGACACTGAAGCTTTCTTT
TRBJ2-1,few,TRBD2,TRBV12-3/TRBV12-4,CASSLGTSVSYNEQFF,TGTGCCAGCAGTTTAGGGACTAGCGTCTCCTACAATGAGCAGTTCTTC
TRBJ2-3,-,TRBD2,TRBV25-1,CASSGLASSTDTQYF,TGTGCCAGCAGCGGACTAGCGTCTAGCACAGATACGCAGTATTTT
TRBJ1-4,-,-,TRBV28,CASIHNEKLFF,TGTGCCAGCATCCATAATGAAAAACTGTTTTTT
TRBJ2-1,many,-,TRBV11-2,CASSLELIGASALPDEQFF,TGTGCCAGCAGCTTAGAGCTAATCGGGGCTAGCGCTCTCCCCGATGAGCAGTTCTTC
TRBJ1-5,-,-,TRBV4-3,CASSRTQGWDQPQHF,TGCGCCAGCAGCCGAACTCAGGGATGGGATCAGCCCCAGCATTTT
TRBJ1-2,few,-,TRBV6-5,CASSPSGRYYGYTF,TGTGCCAGCAGTCCCTCGGGACGGTACTATGGCTACACCTTC
TRBJ1-6,-,TRBD1,TRBV29-1,CSVQQGQANSPLHF,TGCAGCGTTCAACAAGGACAGGCAAATTCACCCCTCCACTTT
TRBJ2-7,few,-,TRBV28,CASSSRPGTPNEQYF,TGTGCCAGCAGTTCAAGACCTGGGACACCTAATGAGCAGTACTTC
TRBJ1-2,many,TRBD1,TRBV20-1,CSASPGQHYGYTF,TGCAGTGCTAGCCCGGGACAGCACTATGGCTACACCTTC
TRBJ2-5,-,-,TRBV7-8,CASSHWETQYF,TGTGCCAGCAGCCATTGGGAGACCCAGTACTTC